Listed below are T cell receptor beta chains from one sample, sequenced in a study of radiotherapy plus CTLA-4 blockade in lung cancer. Profiled with immunoSEQ multiplex PCR; TCRdb holds only in-frame clones, not every one. Among some 110,000 clones listed, 80% to 90% were seen once. The material sequenced was peripheral blood, taken from a patient treated with radiotherapy plus ipilimumab. The source of these receptors is a human donor with non-small cell lung cancer that progressed on radiotherapy plus ipilimumab. CDR3s include the opening cysteine and the closing phenylalanine or tryptophan. Fields, in order: J gene, D gene, V gene, clone size, CDR3 DNA, CDR3 protein. D genes are given only for firm matches. Some rows mark clone size as missing; the rest say once, few, many or name a class of expanded clone.

>TRBJ1-2|NA|TRBV5-1|NA
TGCACCAGCAGCTCCGAGATGATCTTGGGCTACACCTTC
CTSSSEMILGYTF
>TRBJ2-2|NA|TRBV29-1|NA
TGCAGCGCAGGACATTCCACCGGGGAGCTGTTTTTT
CSAGHSTGELFF
>TRBJ2-1|TRBD2|TRBV5-1|NA
TGCGCCAGCAGCTTGAAGGTCGCTAGCGGGAGATTTTTGTTCTTC
CASSLKVASGRFLFF
>TRBJ1-2|NA|TRBV6-5|NA
TGTGCCAGCAGTGAAGTGGGTTATGGCTACACCTTC
CASSEVGYGYTF
>TRBJ2-2|TRBD2|TRBV11-2|NA
TGTGCCAGCAGCTCCCGGGGACTAGCGGGAGGAGGCACCGGGGAGCTGTTTTTT
CASSSRGLAGGGTGELFF
>TRBJ1-1|NA|TRBV5-1|NA
TGCGCCAGCAGCTCCACAGGCGACACTGAAGCTTTCTTT
CASSSTGDTEAFF
>TRBJ2-3|NA|TRBV5-1|NA
TGCGCCAGCAGCCCCCGACAGCGTACTAGCACAGATACGCAGTATTTT
CASSPRQRTSTDTQYF
>TRBJ2-7|NA|TRBV29-1|NA
TGCAGCGTTGCCCGGCCCTGGGACTACGAGCAGTACTTC
CSVARPWDYEQYF
>TRBJ2-2|NA|TRBV11-2|few
TGTGCCAGCAGGTCGTGGGGGGCGTATACCGGGGAGCTGTTTTTT
CASRSWGAYTGELFF
>TRBJ2-7|NA|TRBV18|NA
TGTGCCAGCTCACCTGGAGGTATGATTGTTGGAGGCGAGCAGTACTTC
CASSPGGMIVGGEQYF
>TRBJ2-1|NA|TRBV25-1|few
TGTGCCAGCAGAATGACTAGTTATGAGCAGTTCTTC
CASRMTSYEQFF
>TRBJ2-3|TRBD2|TRBV18|NA
TGTGCCAGCTCACCGAAGAATGTCGGGACTAGAAGGGATACGCAGTATTTT
CASSPKNVGTRRDTQYF
>TRBJ2-7|NA|TRBV2|NA
TGTGCCAGCGGTAAACCCGGAGACTACGAGCAGTACTTC
CASGKPGDYEQYF
>TRBJ2-5|NA|TRBV6-4|NA
TGTGCCAGCAGTGGATTTGAGGGACCACAAAAAGAGACCCAGTACTTC
CASSGFEGPQKETQYF
>TRBJ2-2|TRBD2|TRBV5-1|NA
TGCGCCAGCAGCTTGGTACTAGCGGGAGACAGCGGGGAGCTGTTTTTT
CASSLVLAGDSGELFF
>TRBJ1-2|NA|TRBV5-1|NA
TGCGCCAGCAGCCCGGCCGGGGAGGCGGGTTCCACCTTC
CASSPAGEAGSTF
>TRBJ2-2|NA|TRBV5-1|NA
TGCGCCAGCAGCTTGGCCTCCGGGGTGGACACCGGGGAGCTGTTTTTT
CASSLASGVDTGELFF
>TRBJ2-3|NA|TRBV10-1|NA
TGCGCCAGCGCGGCTCAATTGTCCGATACGCAGTATTTT
CASAAQLSDTQYF
>TRBJ1-1|NA|TRBV2|NA
TGTGCCAGCAGTTTAGTTATGAACACTGAAGCTTTCTTT
CASSLVMNTEAFF
>TRBJ2-7|NA|TRBV10-1|NA
TGCGCCAGCAGTGACGGGTACGAGCAGTACTTC
CASSDGYEQYF
>TRBJ2-2|TRBD2|TRBV2|once
TGTGCCAGCAGAACACGGACTAGCGGCAACACCGGGGAGCTGTTTTTT
CASRTRTSGNTGELFF
>TRBJ2-1|NA|TRBV7-7|NA
TGTGCTAGCAGCTTATACGCGGGCCCCTACAATGAGCAGTTCTTC
CASSLYAGPYNEQFF